The 18 T cell receptor beta chains below come from one sample, sequenced in a study of shared clonotypes between healthy human individuals. Method: immunoSEQ multiplex PCR; TCRdb's copy keeps in-frame clones and lacks some. The table includes about 2 million clones, 95% detected once. The sample taken for sequencing was naive CD4+ T cells sorted from blood. Subset given: CD45RA+ positively selected. The receptors shown here come from a man aged 18 to 30 in good health.

CDR3 amino acids: CASSLGQGRVSGNTIYF. The DNA for the CDR3 is TGTGCCAGCAGCTTAGGGCAGGGCCGTGTCTCTGGAAACACCATATATTTT. This chain uses TRBV13 with TRBJ1-3, with TRBD1 as a possible D gene (5 bases). Germline V gene sequence: CDR1 PRHDT, CDR2 FYEKMQ (reference sequence). CDR3 size: 17 residues. V lost 0 bases to trimming and J lost 0 bases, with 12 bases between them.

V gene TRBV2 combines with J gene TRBJ2-1; D is perhaps TRBD1 or TRBD2 (7 bases each). Germline V gene sequence: CDR1 SNHLY, CDR2 FYNNEI. V lost 4 bases and J lost 6, with 16 bases in between. The CDR3 is made up of 15 amino acids. The CDR3 loop is CASSGRGTASNEQFF. As DNA, the CDR3 is TGTGCCAGCAGTGGGCGGGGGACAGCTAGCAATGAGCAGTTCTTC. Using reference TRBV2 and TRBJ2-1 for the parts outside the CDR3, the full variable domain is EPEVTQTPSHQVTQMGQEVILRCVPISNHLYFYWYRQILGQKVEFLVSFYNNEISEKSEIFDDQFSVERPDGSNFTLKIRSTKLEDSAMYFCASSGRGTASNEQFFGPGTRLTVL.

A word on this clone: A read error may account for a junction end that differs from germline. Other DNA sequences from this sample encode an identical CDR3 as well. CDR3 loop: CASSFVEGVGREKLFF. The CDR3 DNA reads as TGCGCCAGCAGTTTCGTGGAGGGTGTGGGACGTGAAAAACTGTTTTTT. This rearrangement joins TRBV27 to TRBJ1-4, with D maybe TRBD1 (5 bases). Looked up from germline, CDR1 is MNHEY and CDR2 is SMNVEV (reference sequence). The CDR3 covers 16 residues.

The rearrangement uses TRBV12-5 and TRBJ2-1; 8 nucleotides align to TRBD2. Germline-derived CDR1 and CDR2 are LGHNT and FRNRAP. The trim removed 7 bases at V and 6 bases at J, leaving 5 bases unmatched. This CDR3 is built from 13 residues. For the CDR3, the DNA is TGTGCTAGTGCCCTCAGCGGGAGCAATGAGCAGTTCTTC. Amino acid sequence: CASALSGSNEQFF.

This sequence joins TRBV5-1 and TRBJ2-1; D is undetermined. Trimming left V 1 base short and J 7 bases short, with 9 bases between. The CDR3 is made up of 13 amino acids. The V gene's germline CDR1 is SGHRS and CDR2 YFSETQ. CDR3 in DNA: TGCGCCAGCAGCTTGACGCCTCCAAATGAGCAGTTCTTC. It codes for CASSLTPPNEQFF.

This clone has a handful of counts. The identical CDR3 is also encoded by other nucleotide sequences in the sample. V and J are TRBV10-1 and TRBJ1-6; no definite D call. With 3 bases removed from V and 8 bases from J, the gap between germline ends came to 5 bases. This CDR3 is 12 amino acids long. Germline lookup yields CDR1 WNHNN and CDR2 SYGVQD (reference sequence). This CDR3 reads CASSDSDSPLHF. The CDR3 DNA follows: TGCGCCAGCAGTGACTCCGATTCACCCCTCCACTTT.

The chain employs TRBV19 and TRBJ1-5; 8 nucleotides line up with TRBD1. After removal of 4 bases from V and 3 bases from J, the junction contained 8 bases not matched to a gene. Germline values: CDR1 LNHDA, CDR2 SQIVND (reference sequence). The CDR3 has 16 residues. Here the CDR3 reads CASSSGQGRLNQPQHF. As DNA, the CDR3 is TGTGCCAGTAGTAGCGGACAGGGCCGTCTCAATCAGCCCCAGCATTTT. The full variable domain, in which reference TRBV19 and TRBJ1-5 provide the parts outside the CDR3, is DGGITQSPKYLFRKEGQNVTLSCEQNLNHDAMYWYRQDPGQGLRLIYYSQIVNDFQKGDIAEGYSVSREKKESFPLTVTSAQKNPTAFYLCASSSGQGRLNQPQHFGDGTRLSIL.

This clone has a single count. J is TRBJ1-2 and V is TRBV2, with D possibly matching TRBD1 (6 bases). Trimming took 7 bases from V and 2 from J, leaving 14 bases between them. Germline lookup yields CDR1 SNHLY and CDR2 FYNNEI. CDR3 length: 14 amino acids. The DNA for the CDR3 is TGTGCCAGCAAACACAGGGAATCAAACTATGGCTACACCTTC. Its translation: CASKHRESNYGYTF.

V and J are TRBV6-6 and TRBJ1-2; no definite D call. The germline CDR1 and CDR2 sequences are MNHNY and SVGAGI (reference sequence). The length of the CDR3 is 15 residues. Trimming took 2 bases from V and 7 from J, leaving 17 bases between them. The CDR3 DNA is TGTGCCAGCAGTTACGCGGCGCAGCCCCCGTTTGGCTACACCTTC. Translated, it gives CASSYAAQPPFGYTF.

This sequence joins TRBV30 and TRBJ1-4, with unresolved D. Germline V gene sequence: CDR1 GTSNPN, CDR2 SVGIG (reference sequence). The CDR3 is 13 amino acids. V was trimmed by 4 bases and J by 6 bases, leaving 12 bases between them. The CDR3 region has the DNA TGTGCCTGGATCCCGGGCAGTGATGAAAAACTGTTTTTT. It codes for CAWIPGSDEKLFF.

V usage is TRBV4-2 and J usage is TRBJ2-7; D gene uncertain. Germline V gene lookup returns CDR1 LGHNA and CDR2 YNFKEQ. The CDR3 runs to 16 residues. Trimming removed 2 bases from V and 4 bases from J, with 18 bases in between. The CDR3 here is CASSQSIDIAGYEQYF. The CDR3 DNA reads as TGTGCCAGCAGCCAATCTATCGACATCGCCGGGTACGAGCAGTACTTC.

This clone was detected only once. V usage is TRBV18 and J usage is TRBJ1-2; 7 nucleotides align to TRBD1. The CDR3 totals 12 residues. Trimming cost V 3 bases and J 11 bases; bases outside gene matches: 6. From germline, CDR1 is KGHSH and CDR2 LQKENI. Here the CDR3 DNA reads TGTGCCAGCTCACCCCAAGACAGGGAATACACCTTC. Translated, it gives CASSPQDREYTF.

The chain links TRBV10-3 to TRBJ2-5; D is tentatively TRBD1 or TRBD2 (7 bases each). The V gene's germline CDR1 is ENHRY and CDR2 SYGVKD. CDR3 length: 13 residues. Trimming took 7 bases from V and 5 from J, leaving 14 bases between them. The CDR3 spells CAITTGEGETQYF. CDR3 nucleotide sequence: TGTGCCATCACAACAGGGGAGGGGGAGACCCAGTACTTC.

V usage is TRBV28 and J usage is TRBJ1-4; possibly TRBD1 for D (6 bases). Germline CDR1 and CDR2: MDHEN and SYDVKM. The length of the CDR3 is 14 residues. Trimming shortened V by 6 bases and J by 7 bases, and 15 bases separated the two germline ends. CDR3 sequence reads: CASRTQGGSEKLFF. Written as DNA, the CDR3 is TGTGCCAGCAGAACACAGGGAGGAAGTGAAAAACTGTTTTTT. Looking up the rest from reference TRBV28 and TRBJ1-4 gives the full variable domain: DVKVTQSSRYLVKRTGEKVFLECVQDMDHENMFWYRQDPGLGLRLIYFSYDVKMKEKGDIPEGYSVSREKKERFSLILESASTNQTSMYLCASRTQGGSEKLFFGSGTQLSVL.

The CDR3 reads CASSSPDSFEKLFF. Written as DNA, the CDR3 is TGTGCCAGCAGCTCACCGGACAGTTTTGAAAAACTGTTTTTT. The rearrangement joins TRBV7-9 to TRBJ1-4; TRBD1 is a possible D gene (6 bases). The CDR3 spans 14 residues. Per germline, CDR1 SEHNR and CDR2 FQNEAQ (reference sequence). Between the trimmed V and J ends, which lost 4 bases and 7 bases, there was a span of 13 bases.

This chain joins TRBV29-1 and TRBJ1-4, with a tentative D call TRBD1 (6 bases). The V gene lost 5 bases and the J gene lost 4 bases, with 17 bases spanning the gap. CDR3 length: 15 residues. The germline V gene encodes CDR1 SQVTM and CDR2 ANQGSEA. The CDR3 region has the DNA TGCAGCGTTAAAAGGGATCAGGGGAATAATGAAAAACTGTTTTTT. Its translation: CSVKRDQGNNEKLFF.

The chain is built from TRBV4-1 and TRBJ2-4; a weak D match, TRBD1 (5 bases). In germline, CDR1 is MGHRA, CDR2 YSYEKL. The ends were cut back, 1 base at V and 0 bases at J, with 22 bases in the middle. This CDR3 has 20 residues. CDR3 nucleotides: TGCGCCAGCAGCCAAGGCCGCTTGGGGCCGACCTTTTTAGCCAAAAACATTCAGTACTTC. Translating gives CASSQGRLGPTFLAKNIQYF.

V usage is TRBV29-1 and J usage is TRBJ2-4; D is unclear. V was pared by 1 base and J by 0 bases, with 10 bases between. Looked up from germline, CDR1 is SQVTM and CDR2 is ANQGSEA. This CDR3 is built from 15 residues. The CDR3, as DNA: TGCAGCGTTGAAGTCCCTACTCTAGCCAAAAACATTCAGTACTTC. This translates into CSVEVPTLAKNIQYF.